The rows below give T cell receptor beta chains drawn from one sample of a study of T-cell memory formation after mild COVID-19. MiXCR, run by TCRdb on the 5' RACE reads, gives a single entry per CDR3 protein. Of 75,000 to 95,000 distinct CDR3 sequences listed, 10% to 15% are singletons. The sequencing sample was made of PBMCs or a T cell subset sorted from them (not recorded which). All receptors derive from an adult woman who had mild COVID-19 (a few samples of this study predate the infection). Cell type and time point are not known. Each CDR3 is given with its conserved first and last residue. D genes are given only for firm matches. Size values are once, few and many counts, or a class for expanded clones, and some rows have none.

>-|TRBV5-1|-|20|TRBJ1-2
TGCGCCAGCAGCTCGGAGGGGTTACGGTCGACCTCAATCCCCCACTATGGCTACACCTTC
CASSSEGLRSTSIPHYGYTF
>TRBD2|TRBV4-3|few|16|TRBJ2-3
TGCGCCAGCAGCCGTCTTGGCGGGAGGGCGGCAGATACGCAGTATTTT
CASSRLGGRAADTQYF
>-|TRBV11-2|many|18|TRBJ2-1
TGTGCCAGCAGCCCTATTAATTTAAGGGGGGTTATTGACTATGAGCAGTTCTTC
CASSPINLRGVIDYEQFF
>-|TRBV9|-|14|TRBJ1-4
TGTGCCAGCAGCGTAGAGGGAGAGGATGAAAAACTGTTTTTT
CASSVEGEDEKLFF
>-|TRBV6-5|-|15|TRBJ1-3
TGTGCCAGCAGTTACTCCCCCGGAGTAGGAAACACCATATATTTT
CASSYSPGVGNTIYF
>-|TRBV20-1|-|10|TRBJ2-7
TGCAGTGCTAGGTATCACGAGCAGTACTTC
CSARYHEQYF
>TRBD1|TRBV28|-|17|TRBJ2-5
TGTGCCAGCAGTTTATTGTGGGACAGCAAAAACCAAGAGACCCAGTACTTC
CASSLLWDSKNQETQYF
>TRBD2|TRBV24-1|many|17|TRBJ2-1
TGTGCCACCAGTGATTTGATGACTAGCGGGAGCCGGAATGAGCAGTTCTTC
CATSDLMTSGSRNEQFF
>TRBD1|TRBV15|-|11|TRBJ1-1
TGTGCCACCAGCGGTCCAGGGGGAGCTTTCTTT
CATSGPGGAFF
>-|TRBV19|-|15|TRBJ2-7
TGTGCCAGTAGCCCCGGTGGTTTTGGGGTCTACGAGCAGTACTTC
CASSPGGFGVYEQYF
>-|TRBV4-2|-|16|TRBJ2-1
TGTGCCAGCAGCCAGTTACCTAGAGGTCAATACAATGAGCAGTTCTTC
CASSQLPRGQYNEQFF
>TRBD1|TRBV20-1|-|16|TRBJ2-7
TGCAGTGTTGGGACAGCCGTACTAGTTCCGTCCTACGAGCAGTACTTC
CSVGTAVLVPSYEQYF
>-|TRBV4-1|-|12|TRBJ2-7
TGCGCCAGCAGCCCTAGCAACTACGAGCAGTACTTC
CASSPSNYEQYF
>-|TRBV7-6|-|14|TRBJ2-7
TGTGCCAGCAGCTCCGAGGCGGGCCTGAACGAGCAGTACTTC
CASSSEAGLNEQYF
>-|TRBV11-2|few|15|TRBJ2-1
TGTGCCAGCAGCTGGACAGTCACCGTCGACAATGAGCAGTTCTTC
CASSWTVTVDNEQFF
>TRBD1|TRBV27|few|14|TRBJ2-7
TGTGCCAGCAGTTTGAGACAGGGTTCTCACGAGCAGTACTTC
CASSLRQGSHEQYF
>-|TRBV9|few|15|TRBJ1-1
TGTGCCAGCAGCGTAGGCGACGGGCCGAACACTGAAGCTTTCTTT
CASSVGDGPNTEAFF
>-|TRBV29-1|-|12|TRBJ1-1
TGCAGCGTTCTACAGGGTGGCACTGAAGCTTTCTTT
CSVLQGGTEAFF
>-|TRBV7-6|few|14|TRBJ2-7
TGTGCCAGCAGCCCGCAGGGGTTCACCTACGAGCAGTACTTC
CASSPQGFTYEQYF
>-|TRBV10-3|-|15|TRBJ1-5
TGTGCCATCAGTGAAACCGCCGTTGGGCCCTGGCCCCAGCATTTT
CAISETAVGPWPQHF
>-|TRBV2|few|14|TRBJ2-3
TGTGCCAGCAGTGAAGGACTCGTTCCAGATACGCAGTATTTT
CASSEGLVPDTQYF
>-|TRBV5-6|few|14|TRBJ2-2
TGTGCCAGCAGCTTTACGGCGAACACCGGGGAGCTGTTTTTT
CASSFTANTGELFF
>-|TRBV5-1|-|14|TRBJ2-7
TGCGCCAGCAGCGTGGACATTGATACTTACGAGCAGTACTTC
CASSVDIDTYEQYF
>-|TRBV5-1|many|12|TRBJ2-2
TGCGCCAGCAGAGACCGGAACGGGGAGCTGTTTTTT
CASRDRNGELFF
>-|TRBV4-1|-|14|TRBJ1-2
TGCGCCAGCAGCCAAGATCCGGGGGACTATGGCTACACCTTC
CASSQDPGDYGYTF
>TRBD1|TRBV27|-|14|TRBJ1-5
TGTGCCAGCAGTTGGGGACAGGGGAATCAGCCCCAGCATTTT
CASSWGQGNQPQHF
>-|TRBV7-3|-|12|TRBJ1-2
TGTGCCAGCAGCTTCCCGTGGGATGGCTACACCTTC
CASSFPWDGYTF
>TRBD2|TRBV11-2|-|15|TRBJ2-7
TGTGCCAGCAGAAGGACTAGCGGGAGGGTCGACGAGCAGTACTTC
CASRRTSGRVDEQYF
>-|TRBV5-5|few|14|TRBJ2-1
TGTGCCAGCAGCTTGATCGGCGGGAAGAATGAGCAGTTCTTC
CASSLIGGKNEQFF
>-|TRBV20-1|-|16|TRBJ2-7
TGCAGTGCTAGAGATCCATTAGAGGGCCCTTCCTACGAGCAGTACTTC
CSARDPLEGPSYEQYF
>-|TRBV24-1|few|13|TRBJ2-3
TGTGCCACCAGTGATCTGGGCACAGATACGCAGTATTTT
CATSDLGTDTQYF
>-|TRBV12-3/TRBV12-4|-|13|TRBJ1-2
TGTGCCAGCAGTTTTCCAGGTTACTATGGCTACACCTTC
CASSFPGYYGYTF
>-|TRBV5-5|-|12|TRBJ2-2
TGTGCCAGCAGCTTGCGGGGCGGGGAGCTGTTTTTT
CASSLRGGELFF
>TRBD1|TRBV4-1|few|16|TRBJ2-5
TGCGCCAGCAGCCCCCTACCGGGACAGGGACAAGAGACCCAGTACTTC
CASSPLPGQGQETQYF
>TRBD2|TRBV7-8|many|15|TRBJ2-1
TGTGCCAGCAGCCCCGCCGGGCGGGGGGCCAATGAGCAGTTCTTC
CASSPAGRGANEQFF
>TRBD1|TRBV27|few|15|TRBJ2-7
TGTGCCAGCAGTTTATCGATAGGGACAGGGGTCGAGCAGTACTTC
CASSLSIGTGVEQYF
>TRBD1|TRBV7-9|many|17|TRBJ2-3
TGTGCCAGCAGCTTAGCGTACGGGACAGGGCGCACAGATACGCAGTATTTT
CASSLAYGTGRTDTQYF
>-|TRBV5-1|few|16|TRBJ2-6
TGCGCCAGCAGCTTGGTAGGGGTACCTGGGGCCAACGTCCTGACTTTC
CASSLVGVPGANVLTF
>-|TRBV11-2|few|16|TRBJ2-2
TGTGCCAGCAGCCTGATAAAGGATCGACACACCGGGGAGCTGTTTTTT
CASSLIKDRHTGELFF
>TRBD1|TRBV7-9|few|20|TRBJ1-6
TGTGCCACCTATTCCTCCGTGGACAGGGTAAATCCTCTCAGGCGTTCACCCCTCCACTTT
CATYSSVDRVNPLRRSPLHF
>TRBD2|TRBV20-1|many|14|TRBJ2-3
TGCAGTGCTGAAGGACTAGCGGGATTGAATACGCAGTATTTT
CSAEGLAGLNTQYF
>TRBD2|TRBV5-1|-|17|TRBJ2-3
TGCGCCAGCAGCTTGGTGGGACTAGCCAAGCACACAGATACGCAGTATTTT
CASSLVGLAKHTDTQYF
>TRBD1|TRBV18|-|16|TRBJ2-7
TGTGCCAGCTCACCTTCCCCGGGGACAGGGTACAACGAGCAGTACTTC
CASSPSPGTGYNEQYF
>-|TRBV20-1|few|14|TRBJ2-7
TGCAGTGCTAGTAGGCAGGGTGTCACCTACGAGCAGTACTTC
CSASRQGVTYEQYF
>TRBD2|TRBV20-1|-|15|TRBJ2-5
TGCAGTGCTAGGTCTTACGGGAGGGGAGCAGAGACCCAGTACTTC
CSARSYGRGAETQYF
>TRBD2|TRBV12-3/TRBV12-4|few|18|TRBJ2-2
TGTGCCAGCAGTTTTGGGTCTAGCGGGAGTAGCGACACCGGGGAGCTGTTTTTT
CASSFGSSGSSDTGELFF
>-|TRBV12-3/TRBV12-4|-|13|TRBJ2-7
TGTGCCAGCAGTTTAGGGACACCGCACGAGCAGTACTTC
CASSLGTPHEQYF
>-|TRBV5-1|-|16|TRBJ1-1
TGCGCCAGCAGCTTGAGGCCCGGGCACTTGAACACTGAAGCTTTCTTT
CASSLRPGHLNTEAFF
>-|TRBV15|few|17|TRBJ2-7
TGTGCCACCAGCAGAGAAGGAGGGTCGGACAGAAGCTACGAGCAGTACTTC
CATSREGGSDRSYEQYF
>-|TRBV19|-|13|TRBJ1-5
TGTGCCAGTACCTCGGGCCTTAATCAGCCCCAGCATTTT
CASTSGLNQPQHF
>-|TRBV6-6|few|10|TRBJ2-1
TGTGCCAGCAGGGACAATGAGCAGTTCTTC
CASRDNEQFF
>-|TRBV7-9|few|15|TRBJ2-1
TGTGCCAGCAGCTTAGCCCCGGCGGGGGCAGATGAGCAGTTCTTC
CASSLAPAGADEQFF
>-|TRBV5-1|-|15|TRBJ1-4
TGCGCCAGCAGCCGAGGGGAAGCAACTAATGAAAAACTGTTTTTT
CASSRGEATNEKLFF
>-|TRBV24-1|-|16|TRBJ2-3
TGTGCCACCAGTTTCGGGACGCGTCTTAGCACAGATACGCAGTATTTT
CATSFGTRLSTDTQYF
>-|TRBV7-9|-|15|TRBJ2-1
TGTGCCAGCAGCCCCAGAGGGGGGTTGAACAATGAGCAGTTCTTC
CASSPRGGLNNEQFF
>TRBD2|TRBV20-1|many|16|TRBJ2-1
TGCAGTGCTAGAGATCGGGAGGGAGTACTGAACAATGAGCAGTTCTTC
CSARDREGVLNNEQFF
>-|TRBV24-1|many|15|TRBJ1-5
TGTGCCACCAGTGGGATAGGGGTTGGCAATCAGCCCCAGCATTTT
CATSGIGVGNQPQHF
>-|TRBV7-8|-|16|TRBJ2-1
TGTGCCAGCAGCTCCGACAGCCTCCCTTCCTACAATGAGCAGTTCTTC
CASSSDSLPSYNEQFF